This TCR beta chain was found in a study of cytotoxic CD8 clonotypes in ibrutinib-treated CLL. At the level of the study: Patient counts were 11 relapsed/refractory, roughly 16 treatment-naive and around 17 IGHV unmutated.

Overall study results and limits: At baseline, clonality was higher than in age-matched healthy donors and correlated with CD8+ counts.

TCRdb keeps only in-frame clones here, not all; method: immunoSEQ multiplex PCR. This sample has some 20,000 clones, with roughly 80% found just once. A word on this clone: Its antigen is unidentified.

This material consisted of PBMCs, taken before ibrutinib treatment. This receptor was obtained from a human donor with chronic lymphocytic leukemia.

CDR3 coding DNA: TGTGCCAGCAGTAGCACCCGAGATGGGGAAAAACTGTTTTTT. This gives the protein CASSSTRDGEKLFF. This chain links TRBV6-5 with TRBJ1-4; D unclear. The CDR3 extends over 14 amino acids. Trimming took 5 bases from V and 8 from J, leaving 15 bases between them. The germline V gene has CDR1 MNHEY and CDR2 SVGAGI.